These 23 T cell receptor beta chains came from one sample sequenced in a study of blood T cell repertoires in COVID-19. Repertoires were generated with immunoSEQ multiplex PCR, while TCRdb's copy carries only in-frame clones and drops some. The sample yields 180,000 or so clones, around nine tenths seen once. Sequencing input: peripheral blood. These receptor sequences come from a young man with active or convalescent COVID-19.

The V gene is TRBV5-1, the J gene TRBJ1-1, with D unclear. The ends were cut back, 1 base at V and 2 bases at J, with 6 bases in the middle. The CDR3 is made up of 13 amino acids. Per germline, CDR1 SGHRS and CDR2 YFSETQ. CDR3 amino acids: CASSLQTNTEAFF. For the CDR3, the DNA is TGCGCCAGCAGCTTGCAGACAAACACTGAAGCTTTCTTT.

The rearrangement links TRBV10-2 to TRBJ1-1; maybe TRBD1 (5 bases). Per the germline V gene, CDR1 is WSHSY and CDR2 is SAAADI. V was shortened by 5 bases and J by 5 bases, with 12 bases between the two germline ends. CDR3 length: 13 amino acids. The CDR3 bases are TGCGCCAGCAGTATGGGGGGGAGAACTGAAGCTTTCTTT. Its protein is CASSMGGRTEAFF.

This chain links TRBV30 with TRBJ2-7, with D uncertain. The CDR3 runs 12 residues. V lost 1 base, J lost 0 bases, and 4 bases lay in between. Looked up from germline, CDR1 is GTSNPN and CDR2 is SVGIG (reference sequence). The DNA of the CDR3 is TGTGCCTGGAGTGACATCTCCTACGAGCAGTACTTC. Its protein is CAWSDISYEQYF.

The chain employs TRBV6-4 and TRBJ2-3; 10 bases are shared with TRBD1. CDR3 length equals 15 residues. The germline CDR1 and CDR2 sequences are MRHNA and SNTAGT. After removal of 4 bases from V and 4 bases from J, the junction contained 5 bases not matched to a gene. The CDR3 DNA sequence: TGTGCCAGCAGTGCCCAGACAGGGGGCGCAGATACGCAGTATTTT. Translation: CASSAQTGGADTQYF.

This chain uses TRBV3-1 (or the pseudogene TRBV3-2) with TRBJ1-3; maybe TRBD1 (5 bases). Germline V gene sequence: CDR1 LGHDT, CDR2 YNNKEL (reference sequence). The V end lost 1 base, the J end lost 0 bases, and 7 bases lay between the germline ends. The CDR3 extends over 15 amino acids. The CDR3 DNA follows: TGTGCCAGCAGCCAAGGACAGAGCTCTGGAAACACCATATATTTT. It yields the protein CASSQGQSSGNTIYF.

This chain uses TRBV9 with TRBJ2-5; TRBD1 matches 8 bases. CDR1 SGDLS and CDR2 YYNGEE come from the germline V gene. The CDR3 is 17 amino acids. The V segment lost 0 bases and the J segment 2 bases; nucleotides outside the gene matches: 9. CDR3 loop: CASSVGATGAGQETQYF. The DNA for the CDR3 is TGTGCCAGCAGCGTAGGGGCGACAGGGGCCGGTCAAGAGACCCAGTACTTC.

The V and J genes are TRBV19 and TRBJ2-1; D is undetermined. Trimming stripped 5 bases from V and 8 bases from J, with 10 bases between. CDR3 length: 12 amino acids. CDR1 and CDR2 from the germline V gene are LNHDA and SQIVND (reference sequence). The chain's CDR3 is CASSRDQDEQFF. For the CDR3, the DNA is TGTGCCAGTAGTCGCGACCAGGATGAGCAGTTCTTC.

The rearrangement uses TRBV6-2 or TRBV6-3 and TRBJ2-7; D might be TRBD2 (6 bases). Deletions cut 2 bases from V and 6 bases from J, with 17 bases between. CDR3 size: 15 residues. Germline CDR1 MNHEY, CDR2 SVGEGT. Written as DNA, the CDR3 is TGTGCCAGCAGTTACGCCTCATCGGGAGAGGGCGAGCAGTACTTC. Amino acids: CASSYASSGEGEQYF.

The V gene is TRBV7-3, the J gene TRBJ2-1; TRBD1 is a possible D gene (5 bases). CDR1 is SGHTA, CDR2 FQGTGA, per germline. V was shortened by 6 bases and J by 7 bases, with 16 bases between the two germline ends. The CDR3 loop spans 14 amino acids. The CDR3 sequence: CASSVPGHFNEQFF. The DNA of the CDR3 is TGTGCCAGCAGTGTCCCCGGACATTTTAATGAGCAGTTCTTC. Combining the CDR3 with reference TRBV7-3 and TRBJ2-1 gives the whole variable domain GAGVSQTPSNKVTEKGKYVELRCDPISGHTALYWYRQSLGQGPEFLIYFQGTGAADDSGLPNDRFFAVRPEGSVSTLKIQRTERGDSAVYLCASSVPGHFNEQFFGPGTRLTVL.

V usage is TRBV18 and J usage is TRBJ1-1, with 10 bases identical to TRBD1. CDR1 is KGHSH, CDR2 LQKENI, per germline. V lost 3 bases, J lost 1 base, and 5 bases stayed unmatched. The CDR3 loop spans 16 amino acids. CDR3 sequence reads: CASSPETGGGNTEAFF. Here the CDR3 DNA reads TGTGCCAGCTCACCCGAGACAGGGGGCGGGAACACTGAAGCTTTCTTT.

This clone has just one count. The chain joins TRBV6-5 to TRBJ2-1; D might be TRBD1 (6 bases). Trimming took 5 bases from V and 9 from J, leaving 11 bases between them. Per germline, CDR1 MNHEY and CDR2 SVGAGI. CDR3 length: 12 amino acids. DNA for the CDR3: TGTGCCAGCAGTAAGACAGGAGGTGAGCAGTTCTTC. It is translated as CASSKTGGEQFF.

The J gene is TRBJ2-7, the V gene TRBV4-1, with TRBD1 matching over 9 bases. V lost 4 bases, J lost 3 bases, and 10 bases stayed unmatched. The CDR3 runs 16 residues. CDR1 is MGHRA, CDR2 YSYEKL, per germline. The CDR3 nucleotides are TGCGCCAGCAGCCCAGGGGTAGGACAGGGGCTCTACGAGCAGTACGTC. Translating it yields CASSPGVGQGLYEQYV.

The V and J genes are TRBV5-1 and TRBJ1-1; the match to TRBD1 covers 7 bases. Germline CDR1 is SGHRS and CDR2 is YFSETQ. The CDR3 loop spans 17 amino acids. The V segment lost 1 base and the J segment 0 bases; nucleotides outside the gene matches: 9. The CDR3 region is CASSLMGQRSMNTEAFF. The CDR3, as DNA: TGCGCCAGCAGCTTGATGGGACAGCGGAGCATGAACACTGAAGCTTTCTTT.

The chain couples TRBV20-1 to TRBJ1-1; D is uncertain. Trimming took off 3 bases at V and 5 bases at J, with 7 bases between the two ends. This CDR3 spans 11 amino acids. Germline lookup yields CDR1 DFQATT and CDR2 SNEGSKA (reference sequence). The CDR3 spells CSARWETEAFF. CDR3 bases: TGCAGTGCTAGGTGGGAGACTGAAGCTTTCTTT.

This CDR3 is CATQGLAGTGELFF. DNA of the CDR3: TGTGCCACCCAGGGCCTAGCGGGGACCGGGGAGCTGTTTTTT. The chain joins TRBV2 to TRBJ2-2, with TRBD2 identical over 9 bases. Losses at the gene ends were 10 bases for V and 5 bases for J; bases not matched to a gene: 8. The CDR3 runs to 14 residues. CDR1 is SNHLY, CDR2 FYNNEI, per germline.

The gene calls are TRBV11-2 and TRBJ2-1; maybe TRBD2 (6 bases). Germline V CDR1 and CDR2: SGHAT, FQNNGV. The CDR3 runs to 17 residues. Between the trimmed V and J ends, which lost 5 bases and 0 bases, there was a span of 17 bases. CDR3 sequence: CASSPLSGQSSYNEQFF. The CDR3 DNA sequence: TGTGCCAGCAGCCCCCTTAGCGGCCAGAGCTCCTACAATGAGCAGTTCTTC.

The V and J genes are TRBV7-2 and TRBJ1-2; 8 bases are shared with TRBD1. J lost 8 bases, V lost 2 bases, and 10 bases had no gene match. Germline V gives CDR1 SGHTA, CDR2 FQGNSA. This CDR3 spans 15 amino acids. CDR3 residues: CASSLYGQGRDGYTF. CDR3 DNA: TGTGCCAGCAGCTTATACGGACAGGGAAGAGACGGCTACACCTTC.

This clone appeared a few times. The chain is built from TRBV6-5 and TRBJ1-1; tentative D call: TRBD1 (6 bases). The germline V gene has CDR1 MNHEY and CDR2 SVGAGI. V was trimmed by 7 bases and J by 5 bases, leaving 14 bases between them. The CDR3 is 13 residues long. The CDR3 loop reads CASKNQGPTEAFF. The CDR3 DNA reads TGTGCCAGCAAAAATCAGGGGCCAACTGAAGCTTTCTTT.

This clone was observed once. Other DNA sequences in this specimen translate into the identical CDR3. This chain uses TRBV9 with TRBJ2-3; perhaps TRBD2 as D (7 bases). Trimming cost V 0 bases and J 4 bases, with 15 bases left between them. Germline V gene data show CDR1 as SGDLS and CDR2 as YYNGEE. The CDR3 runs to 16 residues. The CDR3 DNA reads TGTGCCAGCAGCGTAGTGAGCGGAGGGGGGGCAGATACGCAGTATTTT. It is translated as CASSVVSGGGADTQYF.

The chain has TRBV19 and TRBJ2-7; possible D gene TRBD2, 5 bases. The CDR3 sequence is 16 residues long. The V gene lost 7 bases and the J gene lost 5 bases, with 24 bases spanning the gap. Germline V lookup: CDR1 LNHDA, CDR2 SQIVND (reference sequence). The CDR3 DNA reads TGTGCCAGTACCAGCGGCGGCACTACCCGGACCAACGAGCAGTACTTC. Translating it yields CASTSGGTTRTNEQYF.

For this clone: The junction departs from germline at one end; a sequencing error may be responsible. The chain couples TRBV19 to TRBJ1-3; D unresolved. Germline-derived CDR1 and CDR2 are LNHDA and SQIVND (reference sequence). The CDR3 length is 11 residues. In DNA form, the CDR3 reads TGTGCCAGTAGTATTTCGGGATCGGTAAATTTT. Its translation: CASSISGSVNF.

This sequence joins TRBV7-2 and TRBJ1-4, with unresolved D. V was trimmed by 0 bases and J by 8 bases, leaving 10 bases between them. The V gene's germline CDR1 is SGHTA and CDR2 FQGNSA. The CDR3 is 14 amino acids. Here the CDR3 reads CASSLAGSWEKLFF. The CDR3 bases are TGTGCCAGCAGCTTAGCCGGGTCCTGGGAAAAACTGTTTTTT.

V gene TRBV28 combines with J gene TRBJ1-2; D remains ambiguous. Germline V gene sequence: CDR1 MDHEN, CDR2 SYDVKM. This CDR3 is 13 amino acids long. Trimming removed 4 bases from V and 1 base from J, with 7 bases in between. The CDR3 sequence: CASSSRNNYGYTF. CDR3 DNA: TGTGCCAGCAGTTCCAGGAATAACTATGGCTACACCTTC.